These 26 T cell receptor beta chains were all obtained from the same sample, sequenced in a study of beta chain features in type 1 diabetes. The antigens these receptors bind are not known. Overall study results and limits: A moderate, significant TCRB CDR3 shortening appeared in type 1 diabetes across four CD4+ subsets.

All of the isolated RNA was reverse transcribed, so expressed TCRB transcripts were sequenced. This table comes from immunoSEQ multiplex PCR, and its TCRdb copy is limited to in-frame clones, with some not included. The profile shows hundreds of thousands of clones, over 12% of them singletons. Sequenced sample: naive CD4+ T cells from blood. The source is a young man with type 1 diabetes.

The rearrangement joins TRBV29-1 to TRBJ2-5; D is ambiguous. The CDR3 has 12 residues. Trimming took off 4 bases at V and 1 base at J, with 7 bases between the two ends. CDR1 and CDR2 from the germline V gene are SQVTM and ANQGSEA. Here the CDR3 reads CSVGASQETQYF. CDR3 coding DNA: TGCAGCGTTGGAGCCAGCCAAGAGACCCAGTACTTC.

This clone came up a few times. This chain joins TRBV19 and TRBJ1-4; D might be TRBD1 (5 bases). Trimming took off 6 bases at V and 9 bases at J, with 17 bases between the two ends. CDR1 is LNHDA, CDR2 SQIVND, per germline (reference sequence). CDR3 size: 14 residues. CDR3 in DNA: TGTGCCAGTAGCTTCGGGACCTCCGGAAAAAAACTGTTTTTT. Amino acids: CASSFGTSGKKLFF.

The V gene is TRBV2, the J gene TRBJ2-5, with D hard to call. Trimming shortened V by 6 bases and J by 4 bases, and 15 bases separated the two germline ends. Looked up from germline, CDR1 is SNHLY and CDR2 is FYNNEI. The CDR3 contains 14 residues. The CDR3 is CASSATGPTETQYF. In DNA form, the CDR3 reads TGTGCCAGCAGCGCCACCGGACCAACAGAGACCCAGTACTTC.

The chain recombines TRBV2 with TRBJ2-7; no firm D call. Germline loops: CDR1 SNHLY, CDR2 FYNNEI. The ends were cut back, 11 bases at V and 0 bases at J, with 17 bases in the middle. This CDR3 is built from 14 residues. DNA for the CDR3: TGTGCCGCCCAAAAGAGGTTCCTCTCCTACGAGCAGTACTTC. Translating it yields CAAQKRFLSYEQYF.

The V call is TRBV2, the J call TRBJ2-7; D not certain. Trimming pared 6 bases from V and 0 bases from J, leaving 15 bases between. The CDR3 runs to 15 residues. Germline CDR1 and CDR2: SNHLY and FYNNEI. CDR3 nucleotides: TGTGCCAGCAGGGATCGGGTAAGGAGCTCCTACGAGCAGTACTTC. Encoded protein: CASRDRVRSSYEQYF.

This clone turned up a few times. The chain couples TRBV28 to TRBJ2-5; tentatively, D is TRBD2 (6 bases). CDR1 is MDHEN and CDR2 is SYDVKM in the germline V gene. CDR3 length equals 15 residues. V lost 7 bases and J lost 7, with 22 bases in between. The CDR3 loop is CASTSGGVPRGTQYF. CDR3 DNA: TGTGCCAGCACCTCTGGCGGGGTACCCCGGGGGACCCAGTACTTC.

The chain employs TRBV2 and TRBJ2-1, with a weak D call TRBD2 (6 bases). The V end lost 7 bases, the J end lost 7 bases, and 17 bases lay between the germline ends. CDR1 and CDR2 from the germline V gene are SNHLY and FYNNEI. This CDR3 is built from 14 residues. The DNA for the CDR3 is TGTGCCAGCACATCAGTGGGACTCCGAAATGAGCAGTTCTTC. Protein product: CASTSVGLRNEQFF.

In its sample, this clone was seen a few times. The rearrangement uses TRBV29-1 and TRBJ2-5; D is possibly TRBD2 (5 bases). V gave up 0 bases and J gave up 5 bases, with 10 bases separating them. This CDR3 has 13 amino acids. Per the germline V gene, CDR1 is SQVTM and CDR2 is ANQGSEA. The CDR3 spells CSVEDQEGETQYF. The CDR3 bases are TGCAGCGTTGAAGATCAAGAGGGTGAGACCCAGTACTTC.

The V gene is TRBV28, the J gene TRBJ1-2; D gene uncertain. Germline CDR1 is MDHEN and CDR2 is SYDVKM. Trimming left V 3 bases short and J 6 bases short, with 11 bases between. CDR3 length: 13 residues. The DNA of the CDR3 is TGTGCCAGCAGTTTGACCCTGGTCAATGGCTACACCTTC. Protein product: CASSLTLVNGYTF.

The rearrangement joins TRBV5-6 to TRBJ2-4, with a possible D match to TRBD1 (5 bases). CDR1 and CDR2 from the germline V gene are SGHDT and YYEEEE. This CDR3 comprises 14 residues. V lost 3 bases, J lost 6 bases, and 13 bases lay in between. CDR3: CASSSPGQANIQYF. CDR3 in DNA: TGTGCCAGCAGCTCTCCCGGACAAGCAAACATTCAGTACTTC. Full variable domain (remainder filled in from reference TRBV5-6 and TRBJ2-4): DAGVTQSPTHLIKTRGQQVTLRCSPKSGHDTVSWYQQALGQGPQFIFQYYEEEERQRGNFPDRFSGHQFPNYSSELNVNALLLGDSALYLCASSSPGQANIQYFGAGTRLSVL.

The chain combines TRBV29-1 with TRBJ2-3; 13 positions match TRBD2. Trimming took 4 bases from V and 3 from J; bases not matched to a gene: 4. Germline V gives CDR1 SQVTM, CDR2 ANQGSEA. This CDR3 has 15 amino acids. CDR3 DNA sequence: TGCAGCGTTGGGACTAGCGGGAGAAAGACAGATACGCAGTATTTT. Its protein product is CSVGTSGRKTDTQYF.

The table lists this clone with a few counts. The CDR3 loop reads CASSSGLAGHTDTQYF. The CDR3 nucleotides read TGTGCCAGCAGCTCAGGACTAGCGGGACACACAGATACGCAGTATTTT. The V and J genes are TRBV7-2 and TRBJ2-3; TRBD2 matches at 12 bases. The CDR3 is 16 residues long. Germline CDR1 reads SGHTA; CDR2 reads FQGNSA. With V trimmed by 4 bases and J by 2 bases, 4 bases remained unmatched.

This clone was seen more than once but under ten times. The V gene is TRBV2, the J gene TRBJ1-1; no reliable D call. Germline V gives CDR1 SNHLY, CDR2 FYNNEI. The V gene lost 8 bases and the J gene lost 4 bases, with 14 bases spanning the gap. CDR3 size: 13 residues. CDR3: CASRGAGRTEAFF. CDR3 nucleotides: TGTGCCAGCCGGGGTGCTGGTCGCACTGAAGCTTTCTTT.

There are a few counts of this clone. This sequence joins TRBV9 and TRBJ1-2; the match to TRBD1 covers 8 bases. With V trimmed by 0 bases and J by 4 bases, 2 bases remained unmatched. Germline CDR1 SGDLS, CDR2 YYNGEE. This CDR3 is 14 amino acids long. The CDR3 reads CASSVAGQAYGYTF. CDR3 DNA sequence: TGTGCCAGCAGCGTAGCGGGACAGGCCTATGGCTACACCTTC.

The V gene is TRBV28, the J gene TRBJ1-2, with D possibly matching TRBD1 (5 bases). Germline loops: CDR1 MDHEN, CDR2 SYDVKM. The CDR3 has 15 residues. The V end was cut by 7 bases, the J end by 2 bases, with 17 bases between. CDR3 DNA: TGTGCCAGCATCCCTGACGGGGCTATCAACTATGGCTACACCTTC. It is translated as CASIPDGAINYGYTF.

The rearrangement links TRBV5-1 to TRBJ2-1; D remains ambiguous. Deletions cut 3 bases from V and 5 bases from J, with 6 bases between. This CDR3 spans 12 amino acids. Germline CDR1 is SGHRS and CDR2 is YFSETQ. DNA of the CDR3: TGCGCCAGCAGCTGGAATGACAATGAGCAGTTCTTC. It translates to CASSWNDNEQFF.

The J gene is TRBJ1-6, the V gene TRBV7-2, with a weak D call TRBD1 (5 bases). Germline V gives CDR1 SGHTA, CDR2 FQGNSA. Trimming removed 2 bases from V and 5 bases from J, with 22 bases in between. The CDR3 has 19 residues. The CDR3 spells CASSLILGTGSLDNSPLHF. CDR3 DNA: TGTGCCAGCAGCTTAATTCTCGGAACAGGTTCTTTGGATAATTCACCCCTCCACTTT.

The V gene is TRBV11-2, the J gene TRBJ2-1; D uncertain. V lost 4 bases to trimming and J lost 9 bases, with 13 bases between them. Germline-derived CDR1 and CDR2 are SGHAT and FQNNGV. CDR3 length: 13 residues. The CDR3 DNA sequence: TGTGCCAGCAGCTCTCAAGATTGGGGTGAGCAGTTCTTC. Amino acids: CASSSQDWGEQFF. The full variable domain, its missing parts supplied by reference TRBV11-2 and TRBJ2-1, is EAGVAQSPRYKIIEKRQSVAFWCNPISGHATLYWYQQILGQGPKLLIQFQNNGVVDDSQLPKDRFSAERLKGVDSTLKIQPAKLEDSAVYLCASSSQDWGEQFFGPGTRLTVL.

The CDR3 DNA is TGCGCCAGCAGCTTGGCCAGCGGGGGAAGGAATGAGCAGTTCTTC. Translation gives CASSLASGGRNEQFF. The rearrangement joins TRBV5-1 to TRBJ2-1, with 8 bases identical to TRBD2. CDR1 and CDR2 (germline): SGHRS, YFSETQ. This CDR3 has 15 residues. The J segment lost 7 bases and the V segment lost 0 bases, leaving 6 bases of the junction unmatched.

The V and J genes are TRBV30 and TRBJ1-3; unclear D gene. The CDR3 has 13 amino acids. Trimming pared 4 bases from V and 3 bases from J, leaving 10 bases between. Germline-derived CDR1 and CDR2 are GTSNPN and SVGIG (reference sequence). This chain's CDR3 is CAWNPVNGNTIYF. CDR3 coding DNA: TGTGCCTGGAACCCGGTAAATGGAAACACCATATATTTT.

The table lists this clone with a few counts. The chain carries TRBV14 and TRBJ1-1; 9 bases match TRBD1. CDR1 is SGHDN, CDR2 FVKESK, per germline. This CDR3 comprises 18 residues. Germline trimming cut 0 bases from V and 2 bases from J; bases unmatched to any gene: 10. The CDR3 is CASSQETPGQGTNTEAFF. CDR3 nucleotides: TGTGCCAGCAGCCAAGAAACCCCGGGACAGGGAACAAACACTGAAGCTTTCTTT.

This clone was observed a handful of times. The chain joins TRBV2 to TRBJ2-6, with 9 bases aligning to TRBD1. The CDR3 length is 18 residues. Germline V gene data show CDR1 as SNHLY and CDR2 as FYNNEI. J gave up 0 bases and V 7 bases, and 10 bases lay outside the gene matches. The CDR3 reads CASKRTGERNSGANVLTF. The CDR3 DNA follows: TGTGCCAGCAAGAGGACAGGGGAACGCAACTCTGGGGCCAACGTCCTGACTTTC.

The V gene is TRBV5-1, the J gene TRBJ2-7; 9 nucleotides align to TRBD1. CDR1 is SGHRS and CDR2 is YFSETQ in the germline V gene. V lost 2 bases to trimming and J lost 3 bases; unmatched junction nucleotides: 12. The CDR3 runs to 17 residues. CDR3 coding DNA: TGCGCCAGCAGCTTCCCTTCTCCCGGGACAGGGCGCTACGAGCAGTACTTC. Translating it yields CASSFPSPGTGRYEQYF.

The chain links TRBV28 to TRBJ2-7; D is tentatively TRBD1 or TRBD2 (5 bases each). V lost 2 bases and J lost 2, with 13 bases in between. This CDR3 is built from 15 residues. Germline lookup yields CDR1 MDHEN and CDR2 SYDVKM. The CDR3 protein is CASSLASTGPYEQYF. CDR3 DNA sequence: TGTGCCAGCAGTTTAGCTTCCACGGGACCCTACGAGCAGTACTTC.

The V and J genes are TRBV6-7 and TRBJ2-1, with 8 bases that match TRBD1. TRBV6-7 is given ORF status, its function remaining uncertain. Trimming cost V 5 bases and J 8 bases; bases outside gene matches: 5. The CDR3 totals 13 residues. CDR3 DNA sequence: TGTGCCAGCAGTAGGGGACAGGTTCATGAGCAGTTCTTC. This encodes CASSRGQVHEQFF.

CDR3 sequence: CAISESIGDTQYF. CDR3 nucleotides: TGTGCCATCAGTGAGTCAATTGGAGATACGCAGTATTTT. The V gene is TRBV10-3, the J gene TRBJ2-3; no firm D call. Per the germline V gene, CDR1 is ENHRY and CDR2 is SYGVKD. The V and J ends lost 0 bases and 5 bases respectively, with 6 bases between them. The CDR3 has 13 residues.